These T cell receptor beta chains were read from a single sample in a study of post-analysis software for immune sequencing data. TCRdb used MiXCR to reprocess the PCR reads, holding one entry per CDR3 protein. Of about 820,000 distinct CDR3 sequences listed, approximately 53% are singletons. Sample: blood. These receptors all come from a girl between 10 and 17 years old with multiple sclerosis. Each CDR3 is given with its conserved first and last residue. A D gene is named only where the DNA matches it firmly. Not every row has a clone size; where given, it reads once, few, many or a size class.

d_gene	v_gene	j_gene	abundance	CDR3aa	CDR3nt
TRBD2	TRBV12-3/TRBV12-4	TRBJ2-5	few	CASSWTSRQETQYF	TGTGCCAGCAGTTGGACTAGCCGGCAAGAGACCCAGTACTTC
.	TRBV15	TRBJ2-5	.	CATSREAGVETQYF	TGTGCCACCAGCAGAGAAGCAGGGGTAGAGACCCAGTACTTC
.	TRBV7-6	TRBJ2-6	.	CASSLDSGGDGVLTF	TGTGCCAGCAGCTTGGACTCCGGAGGGGATGGCGTCCTGACTTTC
.	TRBV6-2/TRBV6-3	TRBJ1-2	few	CASSSPPPNYGYTF	TGTGCCAGCAGTTCCCCACCACCTAACTATGGCTACACCTTC
TRBD2	TRBV11-2	TRBJ2-4	once	CASSADGTSGSMGIQYF	TGTGCCAGCAGCGCGGACGGGACTAGCGGGAGCATGGGCATTCAGTACTTC
.	TRBV5-1	TRBJ2-5	.	CASSNLRGRQETQYF	TGCGCCAGCAGCAATCTCAGGGGGAGGCAAGAGACCCAGTACTTC
.	TRBV5-1	TRBJ2-5	.	CASSPSGQETQYF	TGTGCCAGCAGTCCGTCAGGACAAGAGACCCAGTACTTC
TRBD1	TRBV20-1	TRBJ1-2	.	CSAGDREIYGYTF	TGCAGTGCTGGAGACAGGGAGATCTATGGCTACACCTTC
.	TRBV7-2	TRBJ2-5	few	CASSPSGRQQETQYF	TGTGCCAGCAGCCCCTCAGGGAGACAGCAAGAGACCCAGTACTTC
.	TRBV29-1	TRBJ1-1	.	CSVGGREIGAFF	TGCAGCGTTGGAGGGAGGGAGATAGGAGCTTTCTTT
.	TRBV20-1	TRBJ1-1	.	CSAPLRGAVVGTEAFF	TGCAGTGCCCCCCTCCGGGGGGCAGTCGTCGGCACTGAAGCTTTCTTT
TRBD2	TRBV7-3	TRBJ2-1	.	CASSRGLARGNEQFF	TGTGCCAGCAGCCGCGGACTAGCGAGAGGCAATGAGCAGTTCTTC
.	TRBV7-9	TRBJ1-4	.	CASSQQGFGEKLFF	TGTGCCAGCAGCCAACAGGGTTTCGGGGAAAAACTGTTTTTT
TRBD1	TRBV7-3	TRBJ2-1	once	CASSRGTGLVNEQFF	TGTGCCAGCAGCCGCGGGACAGGGCTCGTCAATGAGCAGTTCTTC
TRBD2	TRBV6-7	TRBJ2-6	once	CASSYHAGGKEISGANVLTF	TGTGCCAGCAGTTACCACGCGGGGGGCAAGGAGATCTCTGGGGCCAACGTCCTGACTTTC
.	TRBV6-5	TRBJ2-5	few	CASSYSRIAETQYF	TGTGCCAGCAGTTACTCGAGGATAGCGGAGACCCAGTACTTC
.	TRBV5-1	TRBJ1-1	.	CASSLPRLPNTEAFF	TGCGCCAGCAGCTTGCCACGCCTACCGAACACTGAAGCTTTCTTT
.	TRBV4-1	TRBJ1-4	.	CASSPQRIGEKLFF	TGCGCCAGCAGCCCCCAGAGGATCGGGGAAAAACTGTTTTTT
.	TRBV3-1	TRBJ1-2	.	CASSQDPPGYGYTF	TGTGCCAGCAGCCAAGATCCGCCAGGGTATGGCTACACCTTC
.	TRBV10-3	TRBJ2-1	few	CAISAAGTPNEQFF	TGTGCCATCAGTGCCGCCGGGACTCCTAATGAGCAGTTCTTC
.	TRBV7-8	TRBJ2-7	.	CASSQGATDRTLYEQYF	TGTGCCAGCAGCCAAGGGGCGACGGATAGAACCCTCTACGAGCAGTACTTC
TRBD2	TRBV6-2/TRBV6-3	TRBJ2-3	once	CASRGLAGETHRIRYTQYF	TGTGCCAGCAGGGGCCTGGCGGGGGAGACTCACAGGATACGTTATACGCAGTATTTT
TRBD2	TRBV12-3/TRBV12-4	TRBJ2-3	few	CASSKREGGDTQYF	TGTGCCAGCAGTAAGCGGGAGGGTGGTGATACGCAGTATTTT